These T cell receptor beta chains were read from a single sample in a study of T cells after yellow fever vaccination. Via MiXCR, TCRdb re-called the 5' RACE reads, giving one row per CDR3 protein. In the table there are 150,000 or so distinct CDR3 sequences, about 7% of which are singletons. The material was CD4+ T cells sorted from PBMCs, obtained 10 days after the yellow fever booster vaccination. These receptor sequences come from a man aged 25-45 years who received the YFV17D yellow fever vaccine. Both conserved end residues are part of each CDR3. D genes are given only for firm matches. Part of the rows lack a size; the others show once, few, many or a class for expanded clones.

TRBV11-2	TRBJ2-5	TRBD2	many	CASSFRGSFSSGREETQYF	TGTGCCAGCAGCTTTAGAGGGAGCTTTTCTAGCGGGAGGGAAGAGACCCAGTACTTC
TRBV7-6	TRBJ2-1	TRBD2	many	CASSPPSSGRVYEQFF	TGTGCCAGCAGCCCACCCTCTAGCGGGAGAGTCTATGAGCAGTTCTTC
TRBV3-1	TRBJ2-5	NA	many	CASSQDTKQETQYF	TGTGCCAGCAGCCAAGATACCAAACAAGAGACCCAGTACTTC
TRBV12-3/TRBV12-4	TRBJ2-5	NA	many	CASRITAYQETQYF	TGTGCCAGCAGGATAACAGCGTACCAAGAGACCCAGTACTTC
TRBV5-1	TRBJ1-4	NA	many	CASRWGGPNEKLFF	TGCGCCAGCAGATGGGGGGGTCCTAATGAAAAACTGTTTTTT
TRBV20-1	TRBJ2-5	TRBD2	many	CSAARLAGFIGTQYF	TGCAGTGCTGCCAGACTAGCGGGATTCATCGGGACCCAGTACTTC
TRBV4-3	TRBJ2-3	NA	NA	CASSQDLRRYYTDTQYF	TGCGCCAGCAGCCAAGACTTGCGGCGATATTACACAGATACGCAGTATTTT
TRBV4-2	TRBJ2-3	TRBD2	few	CASSQEPAGYTDTQYF	TGTGCCAGCAGCCAAGAACCAGCGGGGTACACAGATACGCAGTATTTT
TRBV5-1	TRBJ2-1	NA	NA	CASSLEGNIRNEQFF	TGCGCCAGCAGCTTGGAAGGGAACATTCGGAATGAGCAGTTCTTC
TRBV20-1	TRBJ1-6	TRBD1	many	CSASRDRESPLHF	TGCAGTGCGTCCCGGGACAGGGAATCACCCCTCCACTTT
TRBV5-1	TRBJ2-4	NA	many	CASSLAGDPVAIQYF	TGCGCCAGCAGCTTGGCGGGGGACCCCGTAGCCATTCAGTACTTC
TRBV6-5	TRBJ1-1	NA	many	CASSYSGGRTEAFF	TGTGCCAGCAGTTACTCGGGGGGACGGACTGAAGCTTTCTTT
TRBV15	TRBJ2-5	TRBD2	many	CATSRDLGGASGETQYF	TGTGCCACCAGCAGAGACCTGGGCGGGGCTAGCGGGGAGACCCAGTACTTC
TRBV7-9	TRBJ1-5	NA	few	CASSLFVGQPQHF	TGTGCCAGCAGCTTATTTGTGGGTCAGCCCCAGCATTTT
TRBV7-9	TRBJ2-1	NA	many	CASSLAFPNTEQFF	TGTGCCAGCAGCTTAGCGTTCCCCAATACTGAGCAGTTCTTC
TRBV20-1	TRBJ2-3	TRBD2	many	CSAGLAEGDTQYF	TGCAGTGCTGGACTAGCGGAGGGAGATACGCAGTATTTT
TRBV5-1	TRBJ2-7	NA	many	CASSLDGAYEQYF	TGCGCCAGCAGCTTGGACGGGGCCTACGAGCAGTACTTC
TRBV12-3/TRBV12-4	TRBJ2-3	NA	many	CASTLGADTQYF	TGTGCCAGCACCCTGGGCGCAGATACGCAGTATTTT
TRBV14	TRBJ2-5	TRBD1	many	CASSQVTGGLRETQYF	TGTGCCAGCAGCCAAGTTACAGGGGGCTTACGAGAGACCCAGTACTTC
TRBV21-1	TRBJ2-3	NA	many	CASSPGSLEDADTQYF	TGTGCCAGCAGCCCAGGTTCCCTTGAAGACGCAGATACGCAGTATTTT
TRBV20-1	TRBJ2-7	NA	many	CSARRAGVLYEQYF	TGCAGTGCTAGACGGGCCGGGGTCCTCTACGAGCAGTACTTC
TRBV9	TRBJ2-6	NA	many	CASSVDSSGANVLTF	TGTGCCAGCAGCGTAGACTCTTCTGGGGCCAACGTCCTGACTTTC
TRBV10-3	TRBJ2-5	NA	many	CATRLGDTETQYF	TGTGCCACCCGTCTGGGAGACACGGAGACCCAGTACTTC
TRBV6-2/TRBV6-3	TRBJ2-3	TRBD2	many	CASSFGTSGSSTDTQYF	TGTGCCAGCAGCTTCGGGACTAGCGGCTCTAGCACAGATACGCAGTATTTT
TRBV7-2	TRBJ2-1	TRBD2	NA	CASSRTSGAGNEQFF	TGTGCCAGCAGCAGGACTAGCGGGGCAGGCAATGAGCAGTTCTTC
TRBV3-1	TRBJ2-3	NA	NA	CASSQWTSTDTQYF	TGTGCCAGCAGCCAATGGACAAGCACAGATACGCAGTATTTT
TRBV7-2	TRBJ2-3	NA	many	CASSLYGGTQYF	TGTGCCAGCAGCCTATACGGGGGTACGCAGTATTTT
TRBV3-1	TRBJ2-7	TRBD1	NA	CASCQQGGSSYEQYF	TGTGCCTCCTGCCAACAGGGGGGTAGCTCCTACGAGCAGTACTTC
TRBV11-1	TRBJ2-1	TRBD2	NA	CASSRSGGLAGVMSYNEQFF	TGTGCCAGCAGCCGAAGCGGGGGACTAGCGGGAGTAATGTCCTACAATGAGCAGTTCTTC
TRBV12-3/TRBV12-4	TRBJ2-1	TRBD1	many	CASSLEQGARNEQFF	TGTGCCAGCAGTTTAGAGCAGGGGGCACGGAATGAGCAGTTCTTC
TRBV20-1	TRBJ2-4	TRBD1	many	CSSTGLAKNIQYF	TGCAGCTCGACAGGGTTAGCCAAAAACATTCAGTACTTC
TRBV7-6	TRBJ2-1	NA	many	CASSLDGGTEQFF	TGTGCCAGCAGCTTAGATGGCGGAACTGAGCAGTTCTTC
TRBV5-1	TRBJ2-7	NA	many	CASSDRPDYEQYF	TGCGCCAGCAGCGATAGACCCGACTACGAGCAGTACTTC
TRBV5-5	TRBJ2-2	NA	many	CASSRKWGNTGELFF	TGTGCCAGCAGCCGAAAGTGGGGGAACACCGGGGAGCTGTTTTTT
TRBV29-1	TRBJ1-3	NA	many	CSAWGGNTIYF	TGCAGCGCATGGGGTGGAAACACCATATATTTT
TRBV5-1	TRBJ1-1	NA	many	CASSLEHTEAFF	TGCGCCAGCAGCTTAGAGCACACTGAAGCTTTCTTT
TRBV19	TRBJ2-1	TRBD2	many	CASRAGESYNEQFF	TGTGCCAGTAGGGCGGGAGAGTCCTACAATGAGCAGTTCTTC
TRBV5-4	TRBJ2-4	NA	few	CASSPPLGNIQYF	TGTGCCAGCAGCCCCCCTCTGGGGAACATTCAGTACTTC
TRBV7-2	TRBJ2-1	TRBD2	few	CASSPRLAGGQGEQFF	TGTGCCAGCAGCCCCAGACTAGCGGGAGGGCAGGGTGAGCAGTTCTTC
TRBV6-2/TRBV6-3	TRBJ2-7	TRBD2	few	CASSPGGLAGRNEQYF	TGTGCCAGCAGCCCAGGGGGACTAGCGGGAAGGAACGAGCAGTACTTC
TRBV19	TRBJ2-4	NA	few	CASSIAGVGNIQYF	TGTGCCAGTAGTATAGCCGGGGTCGGTAACATTCAGTACTTC